Presented here are 15 T cell receptor beta chains from one specimen sequenced in a study of spatial heterogeneity in lung cancer. TCRdb re-called the 5' RACE reads with MiXCR, one entry per CDR3 protein. Of a few thousand distinct CDR3 sequences in the sample, about 17% were seen once. Time point: sample taken at primary tumor resection. The sequenced material consisted of unsorted whole RNA from tumor, nontumor lung or frozen PBMC. The sequencing used normal lung tissue next to the tumor, collected at surgery. These receptors all come from a male donor with early-stage non-small cell lung cancer.

This clonotype is labeled as large. As an off-target read in a library built for alpha chains, this beta chain has a frequency of little significance. This sequence joins TRBV23-1 and TRBJ2-7; no firm D call. TRBV23-1 is identified as an open reading frame with a role that is uncertain. This CDR3 spans 13 amino acids. Trimming took 4 bases from V and 5 from J, leaving 12 bases between them. The CDR3 here is CASSRNRPDEQYF. The DNA of the CDR3 is TGCGCCAGCAGTCGGAACAGACCTGACGAGCAGTACTTC.

This clonotype was picked up many times. As an off-target read in a library built for alpha chains, this beta chain has a frequency of little significance. The chain joins TRBV27 to TRBJ1-6; 7 nucleotides line up with TRBD1. V dropped 7 bases and J dropped 6; count of bases not matched to a gene: 6. CDR3 length equals 14 residues. Per the germline V gene, CDR1 is MNHEY and CDR2 is SMNVEV (reference sequence). DNA for the CDR3: TGTGCCAGCACCAAGGGACAGTCTAATTCACCCCTCCACTTT. As protein: CASTKGQSNSPLHF.

This clonotype was counted at least ten times. This beta chain is an unintended read in a library built for alpha chains; its size means little. V and J are TRBV6-5 and TRBJ2-2; TRBD1 might be the D (5 bases). Germline-derived CDR1 and CDR2 are MNHEY and SVGAGI. The CDR3 has 13 amino acids. With 2 bases removed from V and 7 bases from J, the gap between germline ends came to 8 bases. CDR3 coding DNA: TGTGCCAGCAGTTACCAGGGAATCGGGGAGCTGTTTTTT. Amino acid sequence: CASSYQGIGELFF.

This clonotype is classed as medium-sized. This beta chain is off target for a library built for alpha chains, so its abundance means little. The chain couples TRBV2 to TRBJ2-3; 7 nucleotides line up with TRBD2. The CDR3 runs to 15 residues. Germline V gene sequence: CDR1 SNHLY, CDR2 FYNNEI. V was clipped by 8 bases and J by 0 bases; unmatched bases: 8. The DNA of the CDR3 is TGTGCCAGCCTCCCGACTAGCTCAAGCACAGATACGCAGTATTTT. This codes for CASLPTSSSTDTQYF.

This clonotype is medium-sized (0.01 to 0.1%) in the sample. This beta chain is off target for a library built for alpha chains, so its abundance means little. J is TRBJ1-2 and V is TRBV29-1; 10 bases align to TRBD1. The ends lost 4 bases at V and 0 bases at J; junction bases unmatched: 5. The CDR3 contains 15 residues. Germline-derived CDR1 and CDR2 are SQVTM and ANQGSEA. The CDR3 is CSVGTGGTSNYGYTF. CDR3 bases: TGCAGCGTTGGGACAGGGGGAACTTCTAACTATGGCTACACCTTC.

About this clonotype itself: This beta chain lies outside the target of a library built for alpha chains; its clone size means little. The chain has TRBV20-1 and TRBJ2-3; D unclear. Trimming left V 1 base short and J 2 bases short, with 7 bases between. The V gene's germline CDR1 is DFQATT and CDR2 SNEGSKA (reference sequence). There are 13 residues in the CDR3. CDR3 bases: TGCAGTGCTAGAGTAGAGTACACAGATACGCAGTATTTT. It is translated as CSARVEYTDTQYF.

Judged by abundance, this clonotype is medium-sized. Since it is a stray read in a library aimed at alpha chains, this beta chain has a size that is not meaningful. V gene TRBV3-1 combines with J gene TRBJ1-1; 11 bases are a match to TRBD1. The germline V gene has CDR1 LGHDT and CDR2 YNNKEL (reference sequence). V was pared by 2 bases and J by 7 bases, with 6 bases of the junction left unmatched. The CDR3 length is 15 residues. CDR3 nucleotide sequence: TGTGCCAGCAGCCAATTCCCGGGACAGGGGGTTGAAGCTTTCTTT. Protein product: CASSQFPGQGVEAFF.

Relative to its sample, this clonotype is medium-sized. Since the library was made to target alpha chains, this beta chain is a stray read and its abundance is not meaningful. The chain couples TRBV19 to TRBJ1-5; D unclear. V dropped 5 bases and J dropped 1 base, with 12 bases sitting between them. Germline V gene lookup returns CDR1 LNHDA and CDR2 SQIVND (reference sequence). CDR3 length equals 15 residues. CDR3 bases: TGTGCCAGTAGTGATGGCGGGTGGAGCAATCAGCCCCAGCATTTT. Its translation is CASSDGGWSNQPQHF.

This clonotype is labeled medium-sized. With the library built for alpha chains, this beta chain is off target and its frequency is not meaningful. The chain joins TRBV2 to TRBJ2-5; tentatively, D is TRBD1 (6 bases). This CDR3 has 11 residues. The V gene lost 8 bases and the J gene lost 3 bases, with 7 bases spanning the gap. Germline V CDR1 and CDR2: SNHLY, FYNNEI. DNA of the CDR3: TGTGCCAGCGGGACAAAAGAGACCCAGTACTTC. This sequence encodes CASGTKETQYF.

This clonotype is medium-sized (0.01 to 0.1%) by share. Since it is a stray read in a library aimed at alpha chains, this beta chain has a size that is not meaningful. This chain joins TRBV28 and TRBJ2-2; tentatively, D is TRBD1 (7 bases). The V end lost 6 bases, the J end lost 7 bases, and 21 bases lay between the germline ends. Germline V lookup: CDR1 MDHEN, CDR2 SYDVKM. The CDR3 runs 16 residues. The CDR3 sequence: CASSWKAAGGGGELFF. The CDR3 DNA follows: TGTGCCAGCAGCTGGAAGGCTGCAGGGGGAGGCGGGGAGCTGTTTTTT.

Judged by abundance, this clonotype is medium-sized (0.01 to 0.1%). This beta chain is a stray sequence in a library constructed for alpha chains; its clone size is not meaningful. The chain combines TRBV20-1 with TRBJ2-3; unclear D gene. The CDR3 extends over 12 amino acids. Trimming took off 3 bases at V and 5 bases at J, with 9 bases between the two ends. Per the germline V gene, CDR1 is DFQATT and CDR2 is SNEGSKA (reference sequence). Written as DNA, the CDR3 is TGCAGTGCTAGCCTCCTGGAAGATACGCAGTATTTT. As protein: CSASLLEDTQYF.

This clonotype is termed medium-sized. This beta chain is an unintended read in a library built for alpha chains; its size means little. The chain recombines TRBV29-1 with TRBJ1-1, with TRBD1 matching over 7 bases. Germline-derived CDR1 and CDR2 are SQVTM and ANQGSEA. The CDR3 loop spans 15 amino acids. J gave up 4 bases and V 5 bases, and 13 bases lay outside the gene matches. CDR3 nucleotides: TGCAGCGTTAACAGGGGCCTGGTCCAGGGCACTGAAGCTTTCTTT. It codes for CSVNRGLVQGTEAFF.

This clonotype has ten or more counts. Since the library was made to target alpha chains, this beta chain is a stray read and its abundance is not meaningful. The rearrangement links TRBV5-1 to TRBJ1-1; D ambiguous. Trimming shortened V by 0 bases and J by 1 base, and 4 bases separated the two germline ends. The CDR3 extends over 13 amino acids. Germline V gives CDR1 SGHRS, CDR2 YFSETQ. The DNA of the CDR3 is TGCGCCAGCAGCTTGGGATGGAACACTGAAGCTTTCTTT. Translating gives CASSLGWNTEAFF.

Comment on this clonotype: Mismatch with germline at one junction end may stem from a read error. This beta chain is an unintended read in a library built for alpha chains; its size means little. The chain employs TRBV12-3 or TRBV12-4 and TRBJ2-3; D possibly corresponds to TRBD2 (5 bases). The CDR3 covers 14 residues. CDR3 region: CASTGISSTDTQYF. The DNA of the CDR3 is TGTGCCAGTACGGGTATATCTAGCACCGATACGCAGTATTTT.

This clonotype is medium-sized. A library prepared for alpha chains yielded this beta chain as an off-target read; its size is of little meaning. This chain connects TRBV27 to TRBJ2-3; TRBD2 matches 11 bases. The germline CDR1 and CDR2 sequences are MNHEY and SMNVEV (reference sequence). CDR3 length: 18 residues. The V segment lost 6 bases and the J segment 0 bases; nucleotides outside the gene matches: 11. The CDR3 spells CASRIGTSGPSSTDTQYF. As DNA, the CDR3 is TGTGCCAGCAGGATCGGGACTAGCGGCCCCTCTAGCACAGATACGCAGTATTTT.